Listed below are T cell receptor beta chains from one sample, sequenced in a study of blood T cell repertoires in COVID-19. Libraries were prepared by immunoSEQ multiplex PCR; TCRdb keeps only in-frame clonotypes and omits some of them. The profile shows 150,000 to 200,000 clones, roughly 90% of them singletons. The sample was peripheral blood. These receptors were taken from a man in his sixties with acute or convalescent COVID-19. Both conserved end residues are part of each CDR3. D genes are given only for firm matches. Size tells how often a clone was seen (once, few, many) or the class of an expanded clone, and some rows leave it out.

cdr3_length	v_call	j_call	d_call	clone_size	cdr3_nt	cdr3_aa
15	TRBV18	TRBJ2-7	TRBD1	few	TGTGCCAGCTCACCGGAGGGACAGGGCTCCTACGAGCAGTACTTC	CASSPEGQGSYEQYF
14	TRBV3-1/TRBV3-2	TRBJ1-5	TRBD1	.	TGTGCCAGCAGCCAAGGGACAGGGGTTCAGCCCCAGCATTTT	CASSQGTGVQPQHF
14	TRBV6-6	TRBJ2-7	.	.	TGTGCCACCCAGGCGGGCCGGCAGGCCTACGAGCAGTACTTC	CATQAGRQAYEQYF
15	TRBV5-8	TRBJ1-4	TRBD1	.	TGTGCCAGCAGCCTTGGACAGGGTGGTAATGAAAAACTGTTTTTT	CASSLGQGGNEKLFF
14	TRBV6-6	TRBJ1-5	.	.	TGTGCCAGCAGCTATCCCAGGGGCAATCAGCCCCAGCATTTT	CASSYPRGNQPQHF
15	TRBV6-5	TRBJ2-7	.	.	TGTGCCAGCAGTTACTTACAGGGCATCTCCTACGAGCAGTACTTC	CASSYLQGISYEQYF
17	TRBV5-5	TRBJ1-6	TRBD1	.	TGTGCCAGCGCAACTCGACCGGGGACAGGGAGGGGATCACCCCTCCACTTT	CASATRPGTGRGSPLHF
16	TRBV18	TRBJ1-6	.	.	TGTGCCAGCTCACCAGGCAACGCAGGTATGGGCTCACCCCTCCACTTT	CASSPGNAGMGSPLHF
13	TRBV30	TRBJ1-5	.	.	TGTGCCTGGAGTGAAGGGGCCCATCAGCCCCAGCATTTT	CAWSEGAHQPQHF
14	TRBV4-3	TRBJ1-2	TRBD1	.	TGCGCCAGCAGCCAAGTTTTAGGGGGCAGGGGCTACACCTTC	CASSQVLGGRGYTF
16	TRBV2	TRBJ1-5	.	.	TGTGCCAGCAGGGAGGCAGGGAGGAAGGGCAATCAGCCCCAGCATTTT	CASREAGRKGNQPQHF
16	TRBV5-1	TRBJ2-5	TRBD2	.	TGCGCCAGCAGCTTGGGGCTAGCGGGGGGGCAAGAGACCCAGTACTTC	CASSLGLAGGQETQYF
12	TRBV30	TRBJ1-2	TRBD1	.	TGTGCCTTCGACCCGGGACAGGGGGCGCATACCTTC	CAFDPGQGAHTF
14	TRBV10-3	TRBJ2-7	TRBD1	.	TGTGCCATCAGTGGCCGGGACAGGGGCCACGAGCAGTACTTC	CAISGRDRGHEQYF
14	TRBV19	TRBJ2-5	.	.	TGTGCCAGTAGTATTGGGGCAGGGCAAGAGACCCAGTACTTC	CASSIGAGQETQYF
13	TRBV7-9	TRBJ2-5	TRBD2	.	TGTGCCAGCAGCTGGACTAGCGCGGAGACCCAGTACTTC	CASSWTSAETQYF
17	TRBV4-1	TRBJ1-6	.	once	TGCGCCAGCAGCCAAGAACGCTGGAGCTCCTATAATTCACCCCTCCACTTT	CASSQERWSSYNSPLHF
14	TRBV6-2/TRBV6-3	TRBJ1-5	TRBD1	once	TGTGCCAGCAGTTTGGGACAGTTCAATCAGCCCCAGCATTTT	CASSLGQFNQPQHF
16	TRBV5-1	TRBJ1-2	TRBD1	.	TGCGCCAGCAGCTTGGGGCAGGTGGGGACAGGGTATGGCTACACCTTC	CASSLGQVGTGYGYTF
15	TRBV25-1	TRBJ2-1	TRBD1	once	TGTGCCAGCAGTCGTATGGATACAGGGGGACGTGAGCAGTTCTTC	CASSRMDTGGREQFF